The 13 T cell receptor beta chains reported below all come from one sample, sequenced in a study of control samples from healthy donors and cancer patients. The assay was immunoSEQ multiplex PCR, and TCRdb's table has in-frame clones only and misses some. This sample carries 130,000 to 150,000 clones, around 94% of them seen once, and the ten largest clones take approximately 14%. Sequencing was carried out using PBMCs. Every receptor here comes from a man aged 55-75 years with colorectal cancer.

The V call is TRBV5-1, the J call TRBJ2-5; TRBD2 matches at 7 bases. Trimming cost V 0 bases and J 4 bases; bases outside gene matches: 9. The CDR3 runs to 16 residues. Per germline, CDR1 SGHRS and CDR2 YFSETQ. The CDR3 DNA reads TGCGCCAGCAGCTTGGAGCTCGGGGGGAGGCGAGAGACCCAGTACTTC. Its protein is CASSLELGGRRETQYF.

The J gene is TRBJ1-5, the V gene TRBV5-1; D is possibly TRBD1 (5 bases). CDR1 SGHRS and CDR2 YFSETQ come from the germline V gene. The V end lost 4 bases, the J end lost 4 bases, and 12 bases lay between the germline ends. The CDR3 consists of 14 residues. The CDR3 coding sequence is TGCGCCAGCAGCCTAGATCAGGGAAATCAGCCCCAGCATTTT. This encodes CASSLDQGNQPQHF.

The J gene is TRBJ2-7, the V gene TRBV4-1, with D unclear. Germline lookup yields CDR1 MGHRA and CDR2 YSYEKL. Trimming cost V 2 bases and J 1 base, with 9 bases left between them. This CDR3 spans 14 amino acids. CDR3 amino acids: CASSQSILSYEQYF. CDR3 DNA sequence: TGCGCCAGCAGCCAATCGATTCTGTCCTACGAGCAGTACTTC.

The chain joins TRBV6-6 to TRBJ2-7; 13 nucleotides line up with TRBD2. This CDR3 has 14 residues. Trimming cost V 5 bases and J 3 bases; bases outside gene matches: 1. From germline, CDR1 is MNHNY and CDR2 SVGAGI (reference sequence). The CDR3 DNA is TGTGCCAGCAGTCGGACTAGCGGGGGCTACGAGCAGTACTTC. Protein sequence: CASSRTSGGYEQYF.

The V gene is TRBV6-1, the J gene TRBJ1-4; D unresolved. In germline, CDR1 is MNHNS, CDR2 SASEGT. This CDR3 comprises 14 residues. Deletions cut 1 base from V and 5 bases from J, with 8 bases between. The CDR3 here is CASSEGSANEKLFF. The CDR3 bases are TGTGCCAGCAGTGAAGGGTCAGCGAATGAAAAACTGTTTTTT.

The chain is built from TRBV2 and TRBJ2-2, with D possibly being TRBD1 (5 bases). The CDR3 contains 14 residues. With 5 bases removed from V and 1 base from J, the gap between germline ends came to 8 bases. Germline V CDR1 and CDR2: SNHLY, FYNNEI. CDR3 sequence reads: CASSRTRNTGELFF. CDR3 nucleotide sequence: TGTGCCAGCAGTCGGACAAGGAACACCGGGGAGCTGTTTTTT.

The chain uses TRBV27 and TRBJ2-3; D might be TRBD1 or TRBD2, each matching 5 bases. Trimming removed 4 bases from V and 3 bases from J, with 17 bases in between. This CDR3 comprises 16 residues. Germline assignment: CDR1 MNHEY and CDR2 SMNVEV (reference sequence). This chain's CDR3 is CASSSRGQGRTDTQYF. CDR3 sequence (DNA): TGTGCCAGCAGTTCGAGAGGGCAGGGAAGGACAGATACGCAGTATTTT.

This chain connects TRBV2 to TRBJ1-4; TRBD1 agrees at 7 bases. Trimming took 6 bases from V and 5 from J; bases not matched to a gene: 9. The germline CDR1 and CDR2 sequences are SNHLY and FYNNEI. The CDR3 runs to 15 residues. In nucleotides, the CDR3 is TGTGCCAGCAGGATTTCACAGGGGCGGAATGAAAAACTGTTTTTT. It is translated as CASRISQGRNEKLFF.

The J gene is TRBJ2-1, the V gene TRBV27, with TRBD2 identical over 9 bases. J was trimmed by 2 bases and V by 6 bases; bases with no gene match: 5. Germline CDR1 is MNHEY and CDR2 is SMNVEV (reference sequence). This CDR3 is 15 amino acids long. The CDR3 region has the DNA TGTGCCAGCAGCCCGGGACTAGCCCCCTACAATGAGCAGTTCTTC. This gives the protein CASSPGLAPYNEQFF.

The rearrangement links TRBV6-2 or TRBV6-3 to TRBJ1-2; TRBD1 agrees at 10 bases. The CDR3 loop spans 17 amino acids. Unmatched junction bases numbered 8, after V lost 0 bases and J lost 4 bases. Germline CDR1 is MNHEY and CDR2 is SVGEGT. DNA of the CDR3: TGTGCCAGCAGTTACTCGGGACAGGGGTATCGAGGCTATGGCTACACCTTC. Protein product: CASSYSGQGYRGYGYTF.

V gene TRBV7-2 combines with J gene TRBJ1-6, with D maybe TRBD1 (5 bases). In germline, CDR1 is SGHTA, CDR2 FQGNSA. With 2 bases removed from V and 10 bases from J, the gap between germline ends came to 12 bases. The CDR3 has 14 residues. The CDR3 loop reads CASSLLEGESPLHF. CDR3 nucleotides: TGTGCCAGCAGCTTATTGGAAGGGGAATCACCCCTCCACTTT. Full variable domain (remainder filled in from reference TRBV7-2 and TRBJ1-6): GAGVSQSPSNKVTEKGKDVELRCDPISGHTALYWYRQSLGQGLEFLIYFQGNSAPDKSGLPSDRFSAERTGGSVSTLTIQRTQQEDSAVYLCASSLLEGESPLHFGNGTRLTVT.

The rearrangement joins TRBV2 to TRBJ2-5; the match to TRBD1 covers 12 bases. Germline V gene sequence: CDR1 SNHLY, CDR2 FYNNEI. The V gene end was trimmed by 6 bases and the J gene end by 5 bases; junction bases not matched to a gene: 4. The CDR3 consists of 14 residues. CDR3 bases: TGTGCCAGCAGACGGGACAGGGGGCCCGAGACCCAGTACTTC. The encoded protein is CASRRDRGPETQYF.

The rearrangement joins TRBV29-1 to TRBJ1-4; D is ambiguous. CDR3 length equals 13 residues. The V gene's germline CDR1 is SQVTM and CDR2 ANQGSEA. Trimming removed 4 bases from V and 5 bases from J, with 11 bases in between. The CDR3 spells CSVGVRGNEKLFF. The CDR3 region has the DNA TGCAGCGTTGGGGTTCGAGGGAATGAAAAACTGTTTTTT.